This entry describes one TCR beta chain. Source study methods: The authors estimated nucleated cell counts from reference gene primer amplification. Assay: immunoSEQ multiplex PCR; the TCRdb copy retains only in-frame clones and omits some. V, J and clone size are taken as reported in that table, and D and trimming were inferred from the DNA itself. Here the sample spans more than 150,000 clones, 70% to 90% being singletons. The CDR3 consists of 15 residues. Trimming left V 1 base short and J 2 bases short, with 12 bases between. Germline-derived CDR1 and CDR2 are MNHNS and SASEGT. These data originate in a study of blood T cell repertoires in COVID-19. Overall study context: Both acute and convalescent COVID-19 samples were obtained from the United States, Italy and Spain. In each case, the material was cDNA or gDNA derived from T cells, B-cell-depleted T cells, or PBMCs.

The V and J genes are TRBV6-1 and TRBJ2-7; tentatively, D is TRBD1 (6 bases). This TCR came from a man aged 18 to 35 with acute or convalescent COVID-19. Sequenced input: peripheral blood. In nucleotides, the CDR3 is TGTGCCAGCAGTGAAGGACAGGCCTTGACCTACGAGCAGTACGTC. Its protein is CASSEGQALTYEQYV.